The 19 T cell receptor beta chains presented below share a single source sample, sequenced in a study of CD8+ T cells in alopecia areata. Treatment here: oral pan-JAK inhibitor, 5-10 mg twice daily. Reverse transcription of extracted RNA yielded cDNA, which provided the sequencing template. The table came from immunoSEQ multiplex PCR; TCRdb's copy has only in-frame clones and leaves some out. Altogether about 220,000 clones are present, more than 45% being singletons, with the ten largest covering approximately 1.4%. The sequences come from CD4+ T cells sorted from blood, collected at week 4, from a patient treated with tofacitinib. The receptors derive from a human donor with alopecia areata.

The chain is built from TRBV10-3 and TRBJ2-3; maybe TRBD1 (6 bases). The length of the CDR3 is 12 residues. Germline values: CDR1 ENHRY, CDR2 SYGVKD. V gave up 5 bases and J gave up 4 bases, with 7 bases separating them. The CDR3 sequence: CAISYRADTQYF. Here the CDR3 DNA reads TGTGCCATCAGTTACAGGGCAGATACGCAGTATTTT.

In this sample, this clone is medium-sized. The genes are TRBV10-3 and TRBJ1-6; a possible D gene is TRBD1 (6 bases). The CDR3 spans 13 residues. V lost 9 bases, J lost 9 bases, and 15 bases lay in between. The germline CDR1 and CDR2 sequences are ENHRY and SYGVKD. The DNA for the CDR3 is TGTGCCATTACCCAGGGCAGGGGTTCACCCCTCCACTTT. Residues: CAITQGRGSPLHF.

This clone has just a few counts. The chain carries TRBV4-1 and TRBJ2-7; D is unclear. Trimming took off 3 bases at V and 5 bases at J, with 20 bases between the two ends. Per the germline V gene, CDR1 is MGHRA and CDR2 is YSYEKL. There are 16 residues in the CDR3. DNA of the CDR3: TGCGCCAGCAGCCATGCCGTGTGGGTAAGACCCCACGAGCAGTACTTC. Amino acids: CASSHAVWVRPHEQYF.

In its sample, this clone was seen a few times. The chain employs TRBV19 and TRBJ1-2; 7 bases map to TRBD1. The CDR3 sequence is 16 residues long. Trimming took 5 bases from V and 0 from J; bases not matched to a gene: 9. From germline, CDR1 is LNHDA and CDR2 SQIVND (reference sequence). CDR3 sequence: CASSQLQGITNYGYTF. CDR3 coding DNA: TGTGCCAGTAGTCAATTACAGGGGATTACTAACTATGGCTACACCTTC.

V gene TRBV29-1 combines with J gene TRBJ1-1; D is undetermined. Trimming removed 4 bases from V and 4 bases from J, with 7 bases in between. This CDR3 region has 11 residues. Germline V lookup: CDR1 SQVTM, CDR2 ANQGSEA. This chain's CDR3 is CSVVEATEAFF. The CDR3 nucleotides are TGCAGCGTTGTTGAGGCCACTGAAGCTTTCTTT.

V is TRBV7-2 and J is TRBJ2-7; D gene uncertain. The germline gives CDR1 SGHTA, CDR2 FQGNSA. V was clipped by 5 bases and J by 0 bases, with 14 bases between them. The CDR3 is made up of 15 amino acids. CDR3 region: CASSRAWATSYEQYF. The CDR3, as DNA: TGTGCCAGCAGCCGAGCATGGGCCACCTCCTACGAGCAGTACTTC. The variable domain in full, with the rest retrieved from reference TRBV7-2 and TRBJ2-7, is GAGVSQSPSNKVTEKGKDVELRCDPISGHTALYWYRQSLGQGLEFLIYFQGNSAPDKSGLPSDRFSAERTGGSVSTLTIQRTQQEDSAVYLCASSRAWATSYEQYFGPGTRLTVT.

The CDR3 here is CAWSARRVEGTQYF. The CDR3 DNA is TGTGCCTGGAGTGCCCGTCGCGTAGAAGGGACGCAGTATTTT. This sequence joins TRBV30 and TRBJ2-3; D uncertain. V was cut by 1 base and J by 9 bases, with 17 bases left in between. CDR1 GTSNPN and CDR2 SVGIG come from the germline V gene (reference sequence). This CDR3 is 14 amino acids long.

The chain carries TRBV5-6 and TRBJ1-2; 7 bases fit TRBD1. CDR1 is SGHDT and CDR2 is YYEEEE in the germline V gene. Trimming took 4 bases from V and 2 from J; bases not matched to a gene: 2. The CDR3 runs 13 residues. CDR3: CASSRDRNYGYTF. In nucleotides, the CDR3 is TGTGCCAGCAGCCGGGACAGAAACTATGGCTACACCTTC.

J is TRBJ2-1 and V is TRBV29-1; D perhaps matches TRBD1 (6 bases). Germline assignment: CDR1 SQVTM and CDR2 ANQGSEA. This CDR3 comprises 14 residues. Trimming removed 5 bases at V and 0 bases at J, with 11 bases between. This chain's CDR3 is CSVLDRSSYNEQFF. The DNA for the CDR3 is TGCAGCGTTTTGGACAGAAGCTCCTACAATGAGCAGTTCTTC.

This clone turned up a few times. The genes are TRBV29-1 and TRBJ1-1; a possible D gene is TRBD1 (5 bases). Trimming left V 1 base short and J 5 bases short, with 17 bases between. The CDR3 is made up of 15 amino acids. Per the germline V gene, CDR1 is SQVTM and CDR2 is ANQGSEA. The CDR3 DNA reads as TGCAGCGTTGAAGTGACGGGGGGTTGGAGGACTGAAGCTTTCTTT. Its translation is CSVEVTGGWRTEAFF. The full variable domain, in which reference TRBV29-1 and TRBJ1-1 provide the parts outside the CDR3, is SAVISQKPSRDICQRGTSLTIQCQVDSQVTMMFWYRQQPGQSLTLIATANQGSEATYESGFVIDKFPISRPNLTFSTLTVSNMSPEDSSIYLCSVEVTGGWRTEAFFGQGTRLTVV.

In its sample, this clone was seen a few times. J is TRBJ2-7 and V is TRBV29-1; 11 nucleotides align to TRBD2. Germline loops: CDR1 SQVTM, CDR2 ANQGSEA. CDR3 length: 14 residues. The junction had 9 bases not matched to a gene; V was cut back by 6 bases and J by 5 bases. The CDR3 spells CSVSTSGVTHEQYF. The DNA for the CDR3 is TGCAGCGTCTCGACTAGCGGGGTAACCCACGAGCAGTACTTC.

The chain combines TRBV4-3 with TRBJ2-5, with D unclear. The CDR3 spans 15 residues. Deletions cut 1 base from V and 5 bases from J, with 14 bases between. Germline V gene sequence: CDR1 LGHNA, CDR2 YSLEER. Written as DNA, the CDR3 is TGCGCCAGCAGCCAAGGTCAGGACGGTGTGGAGACCCAGTACTTC. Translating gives CASSQGQDGVETQYF.

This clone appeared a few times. CDR3 coding DNA: TGTGCCAGCAGTTCCCAGAGGCAAAGCTCCTACGAGCAGTACTTC. As protein: CASSSQRQSSYEQYF. The chain recombines TRBV6-1 with TRBJ2-7; unclear D gene. Trimming cost V 5 bases and J 0 bases, with 14 bases left between them. Germline-derived CDR1 and CDR2 are MNHNS and SASEGT. The CDR3 is made up of 15 amino acids.

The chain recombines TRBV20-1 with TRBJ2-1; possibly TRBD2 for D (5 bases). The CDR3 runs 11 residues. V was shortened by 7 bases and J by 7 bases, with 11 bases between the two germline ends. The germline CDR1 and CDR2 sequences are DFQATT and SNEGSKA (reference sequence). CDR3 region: CSGLSGNEQFF. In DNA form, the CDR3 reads TGCAGTGGGCTATCGGGGAATGAGCAGTTCTTC.

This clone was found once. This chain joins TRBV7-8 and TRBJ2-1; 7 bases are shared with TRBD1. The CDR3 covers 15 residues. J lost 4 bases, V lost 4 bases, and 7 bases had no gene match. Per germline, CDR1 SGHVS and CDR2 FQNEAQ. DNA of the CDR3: TGTGCCAGCAGCTACCGGGACAGCAAGTACAATGAGCAGTTCTTC. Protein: CASSYRDSKYNEQFF.

The CDR3 loop is CAWSPDRGAEAFF. Here the CDR3 DNA reads TGTGCCTGGAGCCCTGACAGGGGCGCTGAAGCTTTCTTT. The chain uses TRBV30 and TRBJ1-1; 8 bases line up with TRBD1. J lost 6 bases, V lost 3 bases, and 6 bases had no gene match. Germline V gene sequence: CDR1 GTSNPN, CDR2 SVGIG (reference sequence). This CDR3 is built from 13 residues.

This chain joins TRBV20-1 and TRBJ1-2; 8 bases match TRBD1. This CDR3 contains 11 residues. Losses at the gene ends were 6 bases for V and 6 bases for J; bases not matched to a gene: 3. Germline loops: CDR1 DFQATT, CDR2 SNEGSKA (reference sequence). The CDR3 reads CSATTGDGYTF. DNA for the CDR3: TGCAGTGCGACGACAGGGGATGGCTACACCTTC.

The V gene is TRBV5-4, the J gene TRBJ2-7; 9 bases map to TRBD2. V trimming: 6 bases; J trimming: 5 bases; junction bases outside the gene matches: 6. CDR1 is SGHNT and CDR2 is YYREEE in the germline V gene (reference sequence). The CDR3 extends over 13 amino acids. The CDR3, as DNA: TGTGCCAGCAAGGGCGGGGGGGCAAACGAGCAGTACTTC. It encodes CASKGGGANEQYF.

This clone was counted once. The CDR3 region has the DNA TGTGCCAGCAGAGAACTAGCGGGGCCCACTTCCTACAATGAGCAGTTCTTC. Amino acid sequence: CASRELAGPTSYNEQFF. The V and J genes are TRBV6-1 and TRBJ2-1; 10 positions match TRBD2. V lost 6 bases, J lost 1 base, and 9 bases stayed unmatched. The CDR3 spans 17 residues. Germline V gene lookup returns CDR1 MNHNS and CDR2 SASEGT.